This TCR beta chain originates from a study of cytomegalovirus exposure and HLA in healthy donors. For the study at large: HLA-typed donors were the source of some 85 million unique TCRs, which an early data release held.

Germline V gene sequence: CDR1 LGHNA, CDR2 YSLEER. V was pared by 0 bases and J by 0 bases, with 6 bases between. The CDR3 consists of 15 residues. PCR amplification relied on 60 Vbeta primers (plus 13 Jbeta primers). In the original processing: Later analysis identified tens of millions of unique TCR beta chains, 9 million to 12 million shared. Generated by immunoSEQ multiplex PCR, the TCRdb table keeps only in-frame clones and is missing some. Clone size and the V and J calls come from that table; the DNA yielded D and trimming. Of around 180,000 clones in the sample, roughly 80% were seen once. Sequenced input: PBMCs. This clonotype was obtained from a man younger than 35 in good health and CMV-seronegative. The chain employs TRBV4-3 and TRBJ1-5; D call uncertain. The CDR3, as DNA: TGCGCCAGCAGCCAAGATCTTAATAGCAATCAGCCCCAGCATTTT. Amino acids: CASSQDLNSNQPQHF.